A single sample is the source of the 17 T cell receptor beta chains below, sequenced in a study of cytomegalovirus exposure and HLA in healthy donors. The PCR made use of 60 Vbeta and 13 Jbeta primers. Assay: immunoSEQ multiplex PCR; the TCRdb copy retains only in-frame clones and omits some. The table shows approximately 210,000 clones, with 70% to 80% occurring only once. Sequencing was carried out using PBMCs. Every receptor here comes from a woman in her fifties or sixties in good health and CMV-seronegative.

The chain recombines TRBV7-3 with TRBJ2-3; 13 nucleotides align to TRBD2. Germline V lookup: CDR1 SGHTA, CDR2 FQGTGA. V trimming: 5 bases; J trimming: 5 bases; junction bases outside the gene matches: 4. CDR3 size: 15 residues. In nucleotides, the CDR3 is TGTGCCAGCAGCCTTGGACTAGCGGGAGTAGATACGCAGTATTTT. Its protein is CASSLGLAGVDTQYF.

V usage is TRBV27 and J usage is TRBJ2-7; D uncertain. Germline V gene sequence: CDR1 MNHEY, CDR2 SMNVEV (reference sequence). V was pared by 2 bases and J by 5 bases, with 4 bases between. The CDR3 is 11 amino acids. CDR3 sequence: CASSLLDEQYF. In DNA, the CDR3 is TGTGCCAGCAGTTTACTCGACGAGCAGTACTTC.

This clone was recorded many times. V usage is TRBV19 and J usage is TRBJ2-2, with 8 bases matching TRBD1. The CDR3 contains 16 residues. Germline values: CDR1 LNHDA, CDR2 SQIVND (reference sequence). Trimming removed 5 bases from V and 4 bases from J; junction bases left unmatched: 9. The CDR3 protein is CASSRAGGAATGELFF. CDR3 DNA: TGTGCCAGTAGTCGGGCAGGGGGCGCGGCCACCGGGGAGCTGTTTTTT.

V gene TRBV15 combines with J gene TRBJ2-7; 7 nucleotides match TRBD2. The CDR3 is 16 residues long. J gave up 2 bases and V 0 bases, and 7 bases lay outside the gene matches. Germline-derived CDR1 and CDR2 are LNHNV and YYDKDF (reference sequence). CDR3 nucleotides: TGTGCCACCAGCAGAGACCCTAGACTAGCTGCCTACGAGCAGTACTTC. It is translated as CATSRDPRLAAYEQYF.

The chain is built from TRBV7-3 and TRBJ2-6, with D possibly being TRBD1 (6 bases). V was shortened by 2 bases and J by 3 bases, with 8 bases between the two germline ends. Germline V lookup: CDR1 SGHTA, CDR2 FQGTGA. CDR3 length: 15 residues. CDR3 DNA: TGTGCCAGCAGCTTAGGGGGCTTTGGGGCCAACGTCCTGACTTTC. Translating it yields CASSLGGFGANVLTF.

The CDR3: CASSPLTGITEAFF. Here the CDR3 DNA reads TGTGCCAGCAGTCCATTGACAGGGATCACTGAAGCTTTCTTT. The genes are TRBV27 and TRBJ1-1; 7 positions agree with TRBD1. With V trimmed by 5 bases and J by 4 bases, 7 bases remained unmatched. Looked up from germline, CDR1 is MNHEY and CDR2 is SMNVEV (reference sequence). CDR3 size: 14 residues.

This clone has just a few counts. The gene calls are TRBV18 and TRBJ2-7; 10 bases are shared with TRBD1. J lost 3 bases, V lost 3 bases, and 5 bases had no gene match. The CDR3 loop spans 15 amino acids. Germline CDR1 and CDR2: KGHSH and LQKENI. The chain's CDR3 is CASSPGGTGVYEQYF. CDR3 DNA sequence: TGTGCCAGCTCACCCGGGGGGACAGGGGTCTACGAGCAGTACTTC. Full variable domain (missing parts from reference TRBV18 and TRBJ2-7): NAGVMQNPRHLVRRRGQEARLRCSPMKGHSHVYWYRQLPEEGLKFMVYLQKENIIDESGMPKERFSAEFPKEGPSILRIQQVVRGDSAAYFCASSPGGTGVYEQYFGPGTRLTVT.

The chain couples TRBV7-9 to TRBJ1-2; D gene unclear. The CDR3 sequence is 17 residues long. The V end lost 2 bases, the J end lost 2 bases, and 18 bases lay between the germline ends. Germline-derived CDR1 and CDR2 are SEHNR and FQNEAQ (reference sequence). This chain's CDR3 is CASSLQVPPRFNYGYTF. The CDR3 DNA reads TGTGCCAGCAGCTTACAGGTCCCCCCCAGGTTCAACTATGGCTACACCTTC.

In this sample, this clone turned up once. The rearrangement uses TRBV27 and TRBJ2-1; no clear D. The germline V and J ends were trimmed by 6 bases and 7 bases, with 13 bases remaining between them. The CDR3 runs 13 residues. Germline-derived CDR1 and CDR2 are MNHEY and SMNVEV (reference sequence). The CDR3 protein is CASRFLDLNEQFF. Written as DNA, the CDR3 is TGTGCCAGCAGATTTCTAGATCTAAATGAGCAGTTCTTC.

J is TRBJ2-7 and V is TRBV14; TRBD2 agrees at 15 bases. The CDR3 consists of 16 residues. The J segment lost 4 bases and the V segment lost 5 bases, leaving 6 bases of the junction unmatched. Germline V gene lookup returns CDR1 SGHDN and CDR2 FVKESK. This chain's CDR3 is CASSEGTSGGQYEQYF. CDR3 DNA sequence: TGTGCCAGCAGCGAGGGGACTAGCGGGGGGCAGTACGAGCAGTACTTC.

This sequence joins TRBV9 and TRBJ1-1; no clear D gene. Germline-derived CDR1 and CDR2 are SGDLS and YYNGEE. V shed 0 bases and J shed 0 bases, with 9 bases lying between them. The CDR3 extends over 15 amino acids. DNA of the CDR3: TGTGCCAGCAGCGTAGGGCAGTATATGAACACTGAAGCTTTCTTT. This codes for CASSVGQYMNTEAFF. Combining the CDR3 with reference TRBV9 and TRBJ1-1 gives the whole variable domain DSGVTQTPKHLITATGQRVTLRCSPRSGDLSVYWYQQSLDQGLQFLIQYYNGEERAKGNILERFSAQQFPDLHSELNLSSLELGDSALYFCASSVGQYMNTEAFFGQGTRLTVV.

The chain has TRBV14 and TRBJ2-3; 9 bases agree with TRBD1. This CDR3 contains 16 residues. The J segment lost 8 bases and the V segment lost 4 bases, leaving 13 bases of the junction unmatched. From germline, CDR1 is SGHDN and CDR2 FVKESK. CDR3 in amino acids: CASSPPGTGLYGTQYF. CDR3 sequence (DNA): TGTGCCAGCAGCCCCCCCGGGACAGGGCTATATGGTACGCAGTATTTT.

V and J are TRBV7-2 and TRBJ2-7; 7 positions agree with TRBD2. The CDR3 is 13 amino acids. Trimming cost V 10 bases and J 6 bases; bases outside gene matches: 12. Germline V gives CDR1 SGHTA, CDR2 FQGNSA. The chain's CDR3 is CATNIHGEGEQYF. CDR3 nucleotides: TGTGCCACCAACATACACGGGGAGGGCGAGCAGTACTTC.

The V and J genes are TRBV4-3 and TRBJ2-2; TRBD2 might be the D (6 bases). The CDR3 is made up of 16 amino acids. Germline CDR1 is LGHNA and CDR2 is YSLEER. V was trimmed by 4 bases and J by 2 bases, leaving 14 bases between them. CDR3 region: CASSPLTSSNTGELFF. CDR3 nucleotides: TGCGCCAGCAGCCCGCTGACTAGTTCTAACACCGGGGAGCTGTTTTTT.

The chain combines TRBV6-5 with TRBJ2-1; D might be TRBD1 (5 bases). Trimming took off 7 bases at V and 9 bases at J, with 19 bases between the two ends. This CDR3 region has 14 residues. The V gene's germline CDR1 is MNHEY and CDR2 SVGAGI. The CDR3 sequence is CASNLLGRWGEQFF. The CDR3 DNA is TGTGCCAGCAACTTACTGGGGCGCTGGGGTGAGCAGTTCTTC.

V gene TRBV5-3 combines with J gene TRBJ2-2; 16 bases map to TRBD2. TRBV5-3 is labeled an ORF, and its function is uncertain. V shed 4 bases and J 7 bases; nucleotides not matched to a gene: 10. There are 18 residues in the CDR3. In DNA, the CDR3 is TGTGCCAGAAGCCGCGGGACTAGCGGGAGGGGAAATGACGGGGAGCTGTTTTTT. This gives the protein CARSRGTSGRGNDGELFF.

CDR3 protein: CASSFRGRRDEKLFF. The CDR3 nucleotides are TGTGCCAGCAGCTTTAGGGGCAGGAGGGATGAAAAACTGTTTTTT. The chain employs TRBV5-4 and TRBJ1-4; TRBD1 is a possible D gene (5 bases). The CDR3 is 15 residues long. CDR1 is SGHNT and CDR2 is YYREEE in the germline V gene (reference sequence). V lost 2 bases to trimming and J lost 6 bases, with 14 bases between them.